Shown below are 21 T cell receptor beta chains from a single sample sequenced in a study of blood T cells in healthy people across ages. A sample-barcoded 5' primer and a J-beta primer mix were used in a second PCR of roughly 7 to 11 cycles. TCRdb passed the 5' RACE reads through MiXCR, listing each CDR3 protein once. The sample lists fewer than 650,000 distinct CDR3 sequences; about 28% were seen once. The data were also submitted as part of a second study, on T cells of mothers and their children.

What was sequenced was blood. These receptors were collected from a boy aged 2 to 9 in good health.

V and J are TRBV7-2 and TRBJ2-3; 12 bases align to TRBD2. Germline V lookup: CDR1 SGHTA, CDR2 FQGNSA. The V and J ends lost 5 bases and 2 bases, in that order; junction bases with no gene match: 14. This CDR3 spans 19 amino acids. The DNA of the CDR3 is TGTGCCAGCAGCGTGGCGACTAGCGGGAGAGGTGGGGACACAGATACGCAGTATTTT. It yields the protein CASSVATSGRGGDTDTQYF. The full variable domain, completed using reference TRBV7-2 and TRBJ2-3, is GAGVSQSPSNKVTEKGKDVELRCDPISGHTALYWYRQSLGQGLEFLIYFQGNSAPDKSGLPSDRFSAERTGGSVSTLTIQRTQQEDSAVYLCASSVATSGRGGDTDTQYFGPGTRLTVL.

In its sample, this clonotype was seen a few times. For the CDR3, the DNA is TGTGCCAGCAGTTCCGACAGGGGACTCCTAGCCAAAAACATTCAGTACTTC. Its protein is CASSSDRGLLAKNIQYF. The chain uses TRBV27 and TRBJ2-4; TRBD1 matches 8 bases. The V gene end was trimmed by 4 bases and the J gene end by 0 bases; junction bases not matched to a gene: 8. This CDR3 is 17 amino acids long. Germline loops: CDR1 MNHEY, CDR2 SMNVEV (reference sequence).

The DNA of the CDR3 is TGTGCCAGCAGCAACCCCTCCTCCTACGAGCAGTACTTC. This codes for CASSNPSSYEQYF. The V gene is TRBV28, the J gene TRBJ2-7, with unresolved D. This CDR3 is 13 amino acids long. Germline V gene sequence: CDR1 MDHEN, CDR2 SYDVKM. Trimming left V 6 bases short and J 0 bases short, with 9 bases between.

A few counts support this clonotype. The rearrangement links TRBV19 to TRBJ2-2; 7 positions agree with TRBD1. Germline CDR1 and CDR2: LNHDA and SQIVND (reference sequence). The V segment lost 7 bases and the J segment 2 bases; nucleotides outside the gene matches: 7. The CDR3 is 15 amino acids. CDR3 DNA sequence: TGTGCCAGTAAGGCCGGGACAGCTAACACCGGGGAGCTGTTTTTT. Translating gives CASKAGTANTGELFF.

The chain employs TRBV2 and TRBJ2-5, with a possible D match to TRBD2 (6 bases). The V gene lost 1 base and the J gene lost 5 bases, with 8 bases spanning the gap. Germline CDR1 SNHLY, CDR2 FYNNEI. This CDR3 is built from 13 residues. The CDR3 reads CASSEEAGETQYF. The CDR3 nucleotides are TGTGCCAGCAGTGAAGAGGCGGGGGAGACCCAGTACTTC.

The rearrangement joins TRBV5-1 to TRBJ2-7; 8 bases align to TRBD2. The CDR3 runs 14 residues. The V gene's germline CDR1 is SGHRS and CDR2 YFSETQ. V lost 4 bases, J lost 7 bases, and 10 bases stayed unmatched. The CDR3 coding sequence is TGCGCCAGCAGCGTGAAGCGGGAGACTTGGGAGCAGTACTTC. It encodes CASSVKRETWEQYF.

The table lists this clonotype with a few counts. The DNA of the CDR3 is TGTGCCAGCAGCCAAACAGGGCAAATCTCCGGCGAGCAGTACTTC. It translates to CASSQTGQISGEQYF. The rearrangement joins TRBV14 to TRBJ2-7; tentative D call: TRBD1 (6 bases). Germline-derived CDR1 and CDR2 are SGHDN and FVKESK. The CDR3 runs 15 residues. Trimming shortened V by 2 bases and J by 6 bases, and 17 bases separated the two germline ends.

The V gene is TRBV20-1, the J gene TRBJ2-1; 11 positions agree with TRBD2. Trimming at V came to 5 bases and at J to 4 bases, leaving 7 bases not matched to a gene. This CDR3 has 15 residues. Germline CDR1 is DFQATT and CDR2 is SNEGSKA (reference sequence). The CDR3 DNA sequence: TGCAGTGCTGGGGTAGCGGGGGGGCTGTACAATGAGCAGTTCTTC. Protein product: CSAGVAGGLYNEQFF.

This clonotype has more than one count but fewer than ten. The V gene is TRBV5-1, the J gene TRBJ2-5; D remains unclear. The J call could be wrong; TRBJ2-7 is a better fit for the DNA end. The CDR3 is 13 residues long. From germline, CDR1 is SGHRS and CDR2 YFSETQ. The CDR3 spells CASSFGGPCEQYF. CDR3 bases: TGCGCCAGCAGCTTTGGCGGACCCTGCGAGCAGTACTTC.

This clonotype was seen only a few times. V is TRBV4-3 and J is TRBJ2-5; D perhaps matches TRBD2 (6 bases). With the DNA end fitting TRBJ2-1 better, the J assignment may be wrong. The V gene's germline CDR1 is LGHNA and CDR2 YSLEER. The CDR3 has 14 residues. CDR3 residues: CASSQGTVYNEQFF. DNA for the CDR3: TGCGCCAGCAGCCAGGGGACTGTCTACAATGAGCAGTTCTTC.

The chain is built from TRBV5-1 and TRBJ1-1; D perhaps matches TRBD1 (5 bases). Germline-derived CDR1 and CDR2 are SGHRS and YFSETQ. The CDR3 sequence is 15 residues long. V was pared by 6 bases and J by 3 bases, with 18 bases between. CDR3 DNA sequence: TGCGCCAGCACCCCTGGCGGGGCTGCGGACACTGAAGCTTTCTTT. Residues: CASTPGGAADTEAFF.

This sequence joins TRBV7-2 and TRBJ2-3, with TRBD2 matching over 9 bases. CDR1 and CDR2 (germline): SGHTA, FQGNSA. This CDR3 has 16 residues. The V and J ends lost 2 bases and 4 bases, in that order; junction bases with no gene match: 7. The CDR3 DNA follows: TGTGCCAGCAGCTTAAGCGGAGCGGGGGGTGCAGATACGCAGTATTTT. Translation gives CASSLSGAGGADTQYF.

The chain links TRBV3-1 to TRBJ1-1; no clear D gene. The CDR3 totals 16 residues. Germline V CDR1 and CDR2: LGHDT, YNNKEL (reference sequence). V gave up 4 bases and J gave up 0 bases, with 15 bases separating them. In nucleotides, the CDR3 is TGTGCCAGCAGCCGAACCCCAGGAGAACTGAACACTGAAGCTTTCTTT. Amino acid sequence: CASSRTPGELNTEAFF.

This chain connects TRBV10-3 to TRBJ2-1; 13 nucleotides agree with TRBD2. The length of the CDR3 is 15 residues. Germline loops: CDR1 ENHRY, CDR2 SYGVKD. V shed 3 bases, J shed 5 bases, and the junction held 1 base outside the gene matches. CDR3: CAISDGTSGNNEQFF. CDR3 nucleotide sequence: TGTGCCATCAGTGATGGGACTAGCGGGAACAATGAGCAGTTCTTC.

V gene TRBV29-1 combines with J gene TRBJ2-3, with a tentative D call TRBD2 (6 bases). There are 14 residues in the CDR3. V lost 2 bases and J lost 0, with 9 bases in between. Germline lookup yields CDR1 SQVTM and CDR2 ANQGSEA. CDR3 region: CSVEPSASTDTQYF. The CDR3 DNA follows: TGCAGCGTTGAACCTAGCGCGAGCACAGATACGCAGTATTTT.

Remarks on this clonotype: The germline gene is not matched at one end of the junction; a read error may be the cause. CDR3 DNA: TGTGCCAGCAGTTTCGGGGACAGGGCCAATGAAGAACTGTTTTTT. Translation: CASSFGDRANEELFF. V gene TRBV12-3 or TRBV12-4 combines with J gene TRBJ1-4; 9 bases line up with TRBD1. The CDR3 covers 15 residues.

This chain uses TRBV4-3 with TRBJ2-1; 7 bases are a match to TRBD2. CDR1 and CDR2 (germline): LGHNA, YSLEER. The CDR3 runs 15 residues. The trim removed 5 bases at V and 1 base at J, leaving 5 bases unmatched. CDR3 bases: TGCGCCAGCAGCACGAGCGGGGTTTCCTACAATGAGCAGTTCTTC. As protein: CASSTSGVSYNEQFF.

With respect to this clonotype: An end of the junction differs from the germline gene, which may be a read error. The J gene is TRBJ2-5, the V gene TRBV5-1; D remains unclear. The V gene's germline CDR1 is SGHRS and CDR2 YFSETQ. The CDR3 runs to 14 residues. CDR3 loop: CASSLDNPQEAQYF. The CDR3 DNA reads as TGCGCCAGCAGCTTGGATAACCCGCAAGAGGCCCAGTACTTC.

V gene TRBV7-2 combines with J gene TRBJ2-7, with TRBD2 matching 13 bases. The germline V gene encodes CDR1 SGHTA and CDR2 FQGNSA. This CDR3 is built from 17 residues. The ends lost 1 base at V and 0 bases at J; junction bases unmatched: 3. CDR3 protein: CASSLGTSGSSSYEQYF. CDR3 DNA: TGTGCCAGCAGCTTAGGGACTAGCGGGAGTAGCTCCTACGAGCAGTACTTC.

This chain links TRBV7-2 with TRBJ1-6; D gene uncertain. The CDR3 length is 14 residues. The V gene lost 2 bases and the J gene lost 8 bases, with 10 bases spanning the gap. Germline V lookup: CDR1 SGHTA, CDR2 FQGNSA. This CDR3 is CASSLKGVDSPLHF. CDR3 DNA sequence: TGTGCCAGCAGCTTAAAGGGCGTGGATTCACCCCTCCACTTT.

The genes are TRBV15 and TRBJ2-3, with 7 bases fitting TRBD2. The ends lost 5 bases at V and 0 bases at J; junction bases unmatched: 8. From germline, CDR1 is LNHNV and CDR2 YYDKDF (reference sequence). This CDR3 is 16 amino acids long. The CDR3 region has the DNA TGTGCCACCAGCGGAGTTCTTAGCGGGAGCACAGATACGCAGTATTTT. Protein product: CATSGVLSGSTDTQYF.